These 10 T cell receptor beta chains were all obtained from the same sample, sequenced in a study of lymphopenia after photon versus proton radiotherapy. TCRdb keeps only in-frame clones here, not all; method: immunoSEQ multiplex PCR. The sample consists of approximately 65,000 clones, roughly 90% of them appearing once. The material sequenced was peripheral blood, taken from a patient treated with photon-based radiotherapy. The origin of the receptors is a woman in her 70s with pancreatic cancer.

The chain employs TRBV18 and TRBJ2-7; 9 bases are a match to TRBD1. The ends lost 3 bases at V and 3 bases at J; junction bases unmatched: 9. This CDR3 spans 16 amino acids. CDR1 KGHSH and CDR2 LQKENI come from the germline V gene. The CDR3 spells CASSPRGTGRSYEQYF. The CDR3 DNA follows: TGTGCCAGCTCACCTAGGGGGACAGGGAGGAGCTACGAGCAGTACTTC.

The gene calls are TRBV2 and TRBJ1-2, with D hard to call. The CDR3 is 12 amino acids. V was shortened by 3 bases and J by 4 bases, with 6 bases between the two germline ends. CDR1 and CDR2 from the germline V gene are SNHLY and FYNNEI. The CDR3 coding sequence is TGTGCCAGCAGTGAGTTAGGCTATGGCTACACCTTC. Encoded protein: CASSELGYGYTF.

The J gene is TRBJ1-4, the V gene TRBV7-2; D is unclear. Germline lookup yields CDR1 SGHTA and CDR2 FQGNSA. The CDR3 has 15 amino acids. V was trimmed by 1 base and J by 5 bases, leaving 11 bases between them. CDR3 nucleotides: TGTGCCAGCAGCTTAGTTTCGTACAGAAATGAAAAACTGTTTTTT. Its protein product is CASSLVSYRNEKLFF. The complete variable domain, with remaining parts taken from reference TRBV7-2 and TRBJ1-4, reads GAGVSQSPSNKVTEKGKDVELRCDPISGHTALYWYRQSLGQGLEFLIYFQGNSAPDKSGLPSDRFSAERTGGSVSTLTIQRTQQEDSAVYLCASSLVSYRNEKLFFGSGTQLSVL.

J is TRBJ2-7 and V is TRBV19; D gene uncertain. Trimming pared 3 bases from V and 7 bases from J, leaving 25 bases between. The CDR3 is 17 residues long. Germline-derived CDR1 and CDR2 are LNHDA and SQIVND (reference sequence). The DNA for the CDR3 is TGTGCCAGTAGTATTTCGGTCTCAGGAACCCGAGCGAGGGAGCAGTACTTC. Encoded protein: CASSISVSGTRAREQYF.

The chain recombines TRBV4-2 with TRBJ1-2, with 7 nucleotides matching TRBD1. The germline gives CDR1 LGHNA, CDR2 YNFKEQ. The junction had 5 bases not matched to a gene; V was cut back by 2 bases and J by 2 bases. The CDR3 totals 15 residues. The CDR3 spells CASSQRQGKNYGYTF. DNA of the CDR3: TGTGCCAGCAGCCAAAGACAGGGAAAGAACTATGGCTACACCTTC.

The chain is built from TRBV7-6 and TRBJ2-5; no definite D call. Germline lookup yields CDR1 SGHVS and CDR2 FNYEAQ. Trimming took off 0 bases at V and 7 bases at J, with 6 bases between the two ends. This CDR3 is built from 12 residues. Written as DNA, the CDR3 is TGTGCCAGCAGCTTAGCGGCCGGGACCCAGTACTTC. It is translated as CASSLAAGTQYF.

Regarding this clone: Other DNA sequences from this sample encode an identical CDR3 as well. CDR3 residues: CSARDQETQYF. The CDR3 DNA sequence: TGCAGTGCTAGAGATCAAGAGACCCAGTACTTC. This rearrangement joins TRBV20-1 to TRBJ2-5; no clear D. The germline V gene encodes CDR1 DFQATT and CDR2 SNEGSKA (reference sequence). The length of the CDR3 is 11 residues. V shed 0 bases and J shed 2 bases, with 1 base lying between them.

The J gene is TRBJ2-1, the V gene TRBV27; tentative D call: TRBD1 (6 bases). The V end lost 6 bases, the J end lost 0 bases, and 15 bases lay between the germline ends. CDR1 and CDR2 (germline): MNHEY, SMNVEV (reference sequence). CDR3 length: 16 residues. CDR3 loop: CASRGWGTSSYNEQFF. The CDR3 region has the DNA TGTGCCAGCAGGGGGTGGGGGACAAGCTCCTACAATGAGCAGTTCTTC.

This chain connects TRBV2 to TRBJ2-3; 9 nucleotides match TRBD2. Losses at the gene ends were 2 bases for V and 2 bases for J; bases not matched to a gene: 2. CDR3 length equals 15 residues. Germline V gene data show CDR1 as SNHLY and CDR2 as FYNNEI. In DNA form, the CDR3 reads TGTGCCAGCAGTGAACTAGCGGGAAACACAGATACGCAGTATTTT. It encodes CASSELAGNTDTQYF.

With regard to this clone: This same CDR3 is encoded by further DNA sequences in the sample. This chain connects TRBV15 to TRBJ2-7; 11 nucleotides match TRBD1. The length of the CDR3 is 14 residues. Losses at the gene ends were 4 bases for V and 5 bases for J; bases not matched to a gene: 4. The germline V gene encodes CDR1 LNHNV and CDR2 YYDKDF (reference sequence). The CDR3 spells CATSTGQGAHEQYF. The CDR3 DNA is TGTGCCACCAGCACAGGACAGGGGGCACACGAGCAGTACTTC. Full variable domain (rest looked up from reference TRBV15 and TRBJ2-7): DAMVIQNPRYQVTQFGKPVTLSCSQTLNHNVMYWYQQKSSQAPKLLFHYYDKDFNNEADTPDNFQSRRPNTSFCFLDIRSPGLGDTAMYLCATSTGQGAHEQYFGPGTRLTVT.